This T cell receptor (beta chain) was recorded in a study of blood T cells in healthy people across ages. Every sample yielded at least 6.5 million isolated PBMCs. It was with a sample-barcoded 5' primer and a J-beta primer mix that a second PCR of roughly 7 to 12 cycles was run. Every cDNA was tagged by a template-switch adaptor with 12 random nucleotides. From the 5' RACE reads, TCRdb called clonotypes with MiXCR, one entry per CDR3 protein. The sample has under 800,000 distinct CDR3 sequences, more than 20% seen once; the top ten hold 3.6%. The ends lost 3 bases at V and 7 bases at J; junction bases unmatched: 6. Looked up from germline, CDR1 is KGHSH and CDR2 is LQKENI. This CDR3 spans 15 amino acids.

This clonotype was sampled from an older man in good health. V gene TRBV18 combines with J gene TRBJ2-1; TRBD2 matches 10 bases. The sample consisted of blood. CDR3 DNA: TGTGCCAGCTCACCGGATAGCGGGAGGATGAATGAGCAGTTCTTC. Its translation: CASSPDSGRMNEQFF.